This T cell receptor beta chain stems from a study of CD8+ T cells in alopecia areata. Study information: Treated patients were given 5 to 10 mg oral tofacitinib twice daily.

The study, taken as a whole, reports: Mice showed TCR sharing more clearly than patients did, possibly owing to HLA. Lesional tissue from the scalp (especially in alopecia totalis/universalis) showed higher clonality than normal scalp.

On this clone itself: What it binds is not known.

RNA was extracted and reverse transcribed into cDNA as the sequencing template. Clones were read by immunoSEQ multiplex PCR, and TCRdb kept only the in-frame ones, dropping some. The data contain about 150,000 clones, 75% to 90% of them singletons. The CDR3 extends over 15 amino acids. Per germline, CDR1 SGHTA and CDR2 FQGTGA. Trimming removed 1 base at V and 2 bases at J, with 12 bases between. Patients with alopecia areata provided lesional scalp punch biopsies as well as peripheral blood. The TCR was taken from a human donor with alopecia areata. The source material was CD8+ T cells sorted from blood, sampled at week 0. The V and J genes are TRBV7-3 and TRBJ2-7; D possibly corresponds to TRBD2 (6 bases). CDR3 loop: CASSLKSSAPYEQYF. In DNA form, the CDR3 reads TGTGCCAGCAGCTTAAAGTCTAGCGCTCCCTACGAGCAGTACTTC.